A selection of T cell receptor beta chains follows, all from one sample in a study of blood T cell repertoires in COVID-19. Data came from immunoSEQ multiplex PCR; TCRdb stores just in-frame clones and leaves some out. Among 150,000 to 200,000 clones listed, around 81% were seen once. Sequenced sample: PBMCs or T cells enriched from blood (not recorded which). The receptor set was obtained from a man aged 35 to 55 who had recovered from COVID-19. CDR3s include the opening cysteine and the closing phenylalanine or tryptophan.

V gene	CDR3 protein
TRBV7-6	CASSVQGREGYTF
TRBV7-3	CASSLGLQETQYF
TRBV7-3	CASSSGQGSTGELFF
TRBV11-2	CASSSGTGDGNTIYF
TRBV29-1	CSVEDGGQGEETQYF
TRBV11-3	CASSLDGGVADTQYF
TRBV11-2	CASSLVSIESGNTIYF
TRBV12-3/TRBV12-4	CASTQGPEAFF
TRBV3-1/TRBV3-2	CASSQPRGNYGYTF
TRBV5-1	CASSLGGADQPQHF
TRBV19	CASSMKGALHEQFF
TRBV6-5	CASSSTLGEEKLFF
TRBV5-1	CASHLGERNEQFF
TRBV19	CASGTGNSPLHF
TRBV7-9	CASSPTQGAKSPLHF
TRBV6-5	CASRATGASNQPQHF
TRBV6-2/TRBV6-3	CASSDSHRGNQPQHF